A selection of T cell receptor beta chains follows, all from one sample in a study of blood T cell repertoires in COVID-19. Profiling relied on immunoSEQ multiplex PCR, and the TCRdb table lists in-frame clones only, not all of them. The sample lists about 140,000 clones, approximately 86% occurring once. The sample comprised PBMCs or T cells enriched from blood (not recorded which). The origin of the receptors is a woman aged 40 to 50 who had recovered from COVID-19. The CDR3 runs from the conserved cysteine through the conserved F or W. A D gene is named only where the DNA matches it firmly. Clone size is stated in some rows and not others, as once, few, many or a class when expanded.

>TRBV29-1|TRBJ1-2|-|-
CSVGGEYGYTF
TGCAGCGTTGGGGGGGAGTATGGCTACACCTTC
>TRBV2|TRBJ2-7|TRBD1|-
CASRMGQGTSYEQYF
TGTGCCAGCAGGATGGGACAGGGGACATCCTACGAGCAGTACTTC
>TRBV5-1|TRBJ2-7|TRBD2|-
CASSPTSGTSGEQYF
TGCGCCAGCAGCCCAACCTCCGGGACTAGTGGCGAGCAGTACTTC
>TRBV7-7|TRBJ2-3|TRBD1|-
CASSETGLSTDTQYF
TGTGCTAGCAGCGAGACAGGGCTTAGCACAGATACGCAGTATTTT
>TRBV3-1/TRBV3-2|TRBJ1-3|TRBD1|-
CASSSGTGGALTGNTIYF
TGTGCCAGCAGCTCCGGGACAGGGGGCGCGTTAACTGGAAACACCATATATTTT
>TRBV6-4|TRBJ1-2|TRBD1|-
CASSDGTGGAYGYTF
TGTGCCAGCAGTGACGGGACAGGGGGCGCCTATGGCTACACCTTC
>TRBV30|TRBJ2-1|TRBD2|-
CAWSRLAGAKFF
TGTGCCTGGAGCCGACTAGCGGGCGCCAAGTTCTTC
>TRBV5-5|TRBJ1-2|TRBD1|-
CASRTSTGDGYTF
TGTGCCAGCAGGACGTCGACAGGGGATGGCTACACCTTC
>TRBV7-9|TRBJ2-5|TRBD1|-
CASSPGTGGMRETQYF
TGTGCCAGCAGCCCCGGGACAGGGGGAATGCGGGAGACCCAGTACTTC
>TRBV5-1|TRBJ2-7|TRBD1|-
CASSLGGTGGSYEQYF
TGCGCCAGCAGCTTGGGAGGGACAGGGGGCTCCTACGAGCAGTACTTC
>TRBV2|TRBJ2-2|-|-
CASSEVAGGELFF
TGTGCCAGCAGTGAAGTCGCGGGCGGGGAGCTGTTTTTT
>TRBV3-1/TRBV3-2|TRBJ1-6|-|-
CASSQRDSPLHF
TGTGCCAGCAGCCAAAGAGATTCACCCCTCCACTTT
>TRBV11-1|TRBJ2-5|-|-
CASSLRGLQETQYF
TGTGCCAGCAGCTTGCGGGGGCTCCAAGAGACCCAGTACTTC
>TRBV6-5|TRBJ1-1|-|-
CASIFNGLQAFF
TGTGCCAGCATCTTTAATGGGCTCCAAGCTTTCTTT
>TRBV11-2|TRBJ1-3|-|-
CASSFYGQSGLGNTIYF
TGTGCCAGCAGCTTCTACGGACAGTCGGGCCTCGGAAACACCATATATTTT
>TRBV15|TRBJ1-4|-|-
CATSNLDRQELFF
TGTGCCACCAGCAACCTAGACAGGCAGGAACTGTTTTTT
>TRBV10-3|TRBJ2-7|-|-
CASISEGLYEQYF
TGTGCCAGCATAAGCGAGGGACTTTACGAGCAGTACTTC
>TRBV24-1|TRBJ1-1|-|-
CALQGEAFF
TGTGCCCTACAGGGTGAAGCTTTCTTT
>TRBV3-1/TRBV3-2|TRBJ1-5|-|-
CASIFEGHTWGNQPQHF
TGTGCCAGCATCTTCGAGGGACACACGTGGGGCAATCAGCCCCAGCATTTT
>TRBV19|TRBJ2-3|-|few
CASSIGTGSTDTQYF
TGTGCCAGTAGTATCGGGACTGGAAGCACAGATACGCAGTATTTT
>TRBV2|TRBJ1-1|-|-
CASSVGQNTEAFF
TGTGCCAGCAGTGTAGGACAGAACACTGAAGCTTTCTTT
>TRBV5-4|TRBJ1-2|-|many
CASRLSGVNYGYTF
TGTGCCAGCAGGCTCAGTGGAGTTAACTATGGCTACACCTTC
>TRBV13|TRBJ1-2|-|-
CASSSGVGNYGYTF
TGTGCCAGCAGCTCAGGGGTCGGGAACTATGGCTACACCTTC
>TRBV5-1|TRBJ2-3|TRBD2|-
CASSLPSGRAIDTQYF
TGCGCCAGCAGCTTGCCTAGCGGGAGGGCCATCGATACGCAGTATTTT
>TRBV7-8|TRBJ1-1|-|-
CASSLARGTEAFF
TGTGCCAGCAGCTTGGCCAGGGGCACTGAAGCTTTCTTT
>TRBV15|TRBJ2-1|TRBD2|-
CATSTTGGREYNEQFF
TGTGCCACCAGCACCACCGGGGGGAGAGAATACAATGAGCAGTTCTTC
>TRBV9|TRBJ1-6|-|-
CASSVSTDNSPLHF
TGTGCCAGCAGCGTAAGCACAGATAATTCACCCCTCCACTTT
>TRBV6-5|TRBJ1-5|TRBD1|-
CASSRDRDQPQHF
TGTGCCAGCAGCCGGGACAGGGACCAGCCCCAGCATTTT
>TRBV19|TRBJ1-2|TRBD1|-
CASSTRTGGIDTF
TGTGCCAGTAGTACCCGGACAGGGGGCATTGACACCTTC
>TRBV19|TRBJ2-7|TRBD1|-
CASSQQTGGVYEQYF
TGTGCCAGTAGTCAGCAGACAGGGGGCGTGTACGAGCAGTACTTC
>TRBV5-1|TRBJ1-1|-|-
CASSLVQAMNTEAFF
TGCGCCAGCAGCTTGGTACAGGCAATGAACACTGAAGCTTTCTTT
>TRBV18|TRBJ1-4|TRBD1|-
CASSPTGTENEKLFF
TGTGCCAGCTCACCTACCGGGACAGAGAATGAAAAACTGTTTTTT
>TRBV5-1|TRBJ1-3|TRBD1|-
CASSLEGTAGNTIYF
TGCGCCAGCAGCTTGGAAGGGACAGCTGGAAACACCATATATTTT
>TRBV7-9|TRBJ2-6|-|-
CASSFAGAWGANVLTF
TGTGCCAGCAGCTTCGCAGGGGCTTGGGGGGCCAACGTCCTGACTTTC
>TRBV3-1/TRBV3-2|TRBJ2-7|TRBD1|-
CASSRDRGNEQYF
TGTGCCAGCAGCAGGGACAGGGGCAACGAGCAGTACTTC
>TRBV5-1|TRBJ2-1|TRBD2|-
CASSSTGTSGGNEQFF
TGCGCCAGCAGCTCAACCGGGACTAGCGGAGGGAATGAGCAGTTCTTC
>TRBV7-7|TRBJ2-1|TRBD2|-
CASSLASGGMNEQFF
TGTGCTAGCAGCTTGGCTAGCGGGGGGATGAATGAGCAGTTCTTC
>TRBV13|TRBJ1-1|TRBD1|-
CASSAETGTEAFF
TGTGCCAGCAGCGCCGAGACAGGGACTGAAGCTTTCTTT
>TRBV16|TRBJ2-7|-|-
CASSQYKSYEQYF
TGTGCCAGCAGCCAATATAAGAGCTACGAGCAGTACTTC
>TRBV5-8|TRBJ2-2|-|-
CASSLVDSSNTGELFF
TGTGCCAGCAGCTTGGTCGACAGTTCGAACACCGGGGAGCTGTTTTTT